The 13 T cell receptor beta chains given below trace back to one sample, sequenced in a study of neurological immune-mediated disorders. TCRdb re-called the 5' RACE reads through MiXCR, storing one row per CDR3 protein. Of some 78,000 distinct CDR3 sequences listed, around 4.6% are singletons. Sequencing was performed on PBMCs. The receptor source for this set is a woman aged 30 to 39 with multiple sclerosis.

At least ten counts were recorded for this clonotype. The rearrangement joins TRBV5-5 to TRBJ2-2, with D hard to call. Germline V gene sequence: CDR1 SGHKS, CDR2 YYEKEE (reference sequence). The CDR3 is 15 residues long. The V gene lost 2 bases and the J gene lost 1 base, with 9 bases spanning the gap. CDR3 in amino acids: CASSFMLENTGELFF. CDR3 sequence (DNA): TGTGCCAGCAGCTTTATGTTAGAGAACACCGGGGAGCTGTTTTTT.

This clonotype was counted ten times or more. The chain employs TRBV7-9 and TRBJ1-2, with no clear D. The germline V gene has CDR1 SEHNR and CDR2 FQNEAQ (reference sequence). V was cut by 0 bases and J by 0 bases, with 17 bases left in between. CDR3 length: 18 residues. CDR3 coding DNA: TGTGCCAGCAGCTTAGCGCGGACCTTCCCTACAGCTAACTATGGCTACACCTTC. It specifies CASSLARTFPTANYGYTF.

Concerning this clonotype itself: A much larger clone lies one base from this, so it may be a read error. The chain carries TRBV7-3 and TRBJ1-1; D is unclear. Germline V gene lookup returns CDR1 SGHTA and CDR2 FQGTGA. V was trimmed by 6 bases and J by 1 base, leaving 12 bases between them. The CDR3 consists of 14 residues. The CDR3 is CASRSGKGNTEAFF. The CDR3 bases are TGTGCCAGCAGGTCGGGAAAGGGGAACACTGAAGCTTTCTTT.

This clonotype occurred many times. This chain uses TRBV5-4 with TRBJ2-5; either TRBD1 or TRBD2 may fit D (7 bases each). Germline lookup yields CDR1 SGHNT and CDR2 YYREEE (reference sequence). CDR3 length: 18 residues. With 4 bases removed from V and 5 bases from J, the gap between germline ends came to 27 bases. The CDR3 DNA reads TGTGCCAGCAGCCTGGGAGGGGTCGTAGGGGGCCCGGGGGAGACCCAGTACTTC. Translating it yields CASSLGGVVGGPGETQYF.

This chain connects TRBV28 to TRBJ2-5, with 12 bases lining up with TRBD2. V was clipped by 3 bases and J by 3 bases; unmatched bases: 5. The CDR3 runs to 16 residues. CDR1 and CDR2 (germline): MDHEN, SYDVKM. The CDR3 loop is CASSLGGLAGKETQYF. CDR3 in DNA: TGTGCCAGCAGTTTGGGAGGACTAGCGGGAAAAGAGACCCAGTACTTC. The full variable domain, completed using reference TRBV28 and TRBJ2-5, is DVKVTQSSRYLVKRTGEKVFLECVQDMDHENMFWYRQDPGLGLRLIYFSYDVKMKEKGDIPEGYSVSREKKERFSLILESASTNQTSMYLCASSLGGLAGKETQYFGPGTRLLVL.

This clonotype was counted ten times or more. The chain is built from TRBV5-5 and TRBJ2-5; D is perhaps TRBD1 or TRBD2 (5 bases each). The germline V and J ends were trimmed by 5 bases and 4 bases, with 12 bases remaining between them. The CDR3 has 13 residues. Germline values: CDR1 SGHKS, CDR2 YYEKEE (reference sequence). CDR3 protein: CASSPVGVETQYF. For the CDR3, the DNA is TGTGCCAGCAGTCCAGTGGGGGTAGAGACCCAGTACTTC. The variable domain in full, completed from reference TRBV5-5 and TRBJ2-5, reads DAGVTQSPTHLIKTRGQQVTLRCSPISGHKSVSWYQQVLGQGPQFIFQYYEKEERGRGNFPDRFSARQFPNYSSELNVNALLLGDSALYLCASSPVGVETQYFGPGTRLLVL.

This clonotype was seen a single time. The chain combines TRBV6-1 with TRBJ2-3, with 11 bases fitting TRBD2. Germline V CDR1 and CDR2: MNHNS, SASEGT. This CDR3 is 16 amino acids long. The CDR3 DNA sequence: TGTGCTATAAATGGGGTAGCGGGGGGGCCGGGAGATACGCAGTATTTT. Its protein is CAINGVAGGPGDTQYF.

There are many counts of this clonotype. The rearrangement links TRBV29-1 to TRBJ2-5, with D possibly TRBD1 on 5 matching bases. V lost 6 bases, J lost 5 bases, and 10 bases lay in between. CDR1 and CDR2 (germline): SQVTM, ANQGSEA. The CDR3 is 11 residues long. CDR3 DNA: TGCAGCGTCAGGGTTGGGGAGACCCAGTACTTC. Translating gives CSVRVGETQYF.

This clonotype was recorded many times. This sequence joins TRBV5-1 and TRBJ2-1; 9 nucleotides align to TRBD1. The CDR3 runs 15 residues. Germline lookup yields CDR1 SGHRS and CDR2 YFSETQ. V was pared by 4 bases and J by 2 bases, with 4 bases of the junction left unmatched. The CDR3 coding sequence is TGCGCCAGCAGCCTGGGACAGGGCCCCTACAATGAGCAGTTCTTC. This sequence encodes CASSLGQGPYNEQFF.

This clonotype was seen at least ten times. The chain carries TRBV27 and TRBJ1-2; D is undetermined. The CDR3 extends over 11 amino acids. Germline V lookup: CDR1 MNHEY, CDR2 SMNVEV (reference sequence). Trimming took 4 bases from V and 10 from J, leaving 10 bases between them. The CDR3 nucleotides read TGTGCCAGCAGTTCCTTTCTCCTCTACACCTTC. Residues: CASSSFLLYTF.

This clonotype was detected only a few times. The J gene is TRBJ1-5, the V gene TRBV15; unclear D gene. This CDR3 is built from 14 residues. Germline V CDR1 and CDR2: LNHNV, YYDKDF (reference sequence). Trimming took 0 bases from V and 9 from J, leaving 12 bases between them. The CDR3 loop is CATSRDSAMGPQHF. For the CDR3, the DNA is TGTGCCACCAGCAGAGATTCCGCCATGGGGCCCCAGCATTTT. The complete variable domain, with remaining parts taken from reference TRBV15 and TRBJ1-5, reads DAMVIQNPRYQVTQFGKPVTLSCSQTLNHNVMYWYQQKSSQAPKLLFHYYDKDFNNEADTPDNFQSRRPNTSFCFLDIRSPGLGDTAMYLCATSRDSAMGPQHFGDGTRLSIL.

This clonotype was observed at least ten times. The chain has TRBV5-1 and TRBJ2-3, with 8 bases aligning to TRBD2. J lost 2 bases, V lost 4 bases, and 6 bases had no gene match. The CDR3 consists of 15 residues. From germline, CDR1 is SGHRS and CDR2 YFSETQ. CDR3: CASSPYSGDTDTQYF. The DNA of the CDR3 is TGCGCCAGCAGCCCGTATAGCGGGGACACAGATACGCAGTATTTT. The whole variable domain, filled in from reference TRBV5-1 and TRBJ2-3, reads KAGVTQTPRYLIKTRGQQVTLSCSPISGHRSVSWYQQTPGQGLQFLFEYFSETQRNKGNFPGRFSGRQFSNSRSEMNVSTLELGDSALYLCASSPYSGDTDTQYFGPGTRLTVL.

Many counts were recorded for this clonotype. The chain uses TRBV20-1 and TRBJ1-1; the D gene is possibly TRBD1 (6 bases). Germline values: CDR1 DFQATT, CDR2 SNEGSKA (reference sequence). This CDR3 has 15 residues. V was cut by 4 bases and J by 6 bases, with 21 bases left in between. CDR3 region: CSAMVRGGGFAEAFF. DNA of the CDR3: TGCAGTGCTATGGTCAGGGGAGGCGGGTTCGCTGAAGCTTTCTTT.